One and the same sample provided the 16 T cell receptor beta chains below, sequenced in a study of PD-1 blockade in classical Hodgkin lymphoma. The assay was immunoSEQ multiplex PCR, and TCRdb's table has in-frame clones only and misses some. The table has about 22,000 clones, 89% seen once; the top ten hold 0.25%. The time point: newly diagnosed, previously untreated cHL patient sample. From thawed PBMCs, CD4+ T cells were purified using magnetic negative selection. Sequenced: CD4+ T cells from blood. These TCRs come from a human donor with classical Hodgkin lymphoma.

The chain is built from TRBV6-1 and TRBJ2-7; D uncertain. Germline V gene sequence: CDR1 MNHNS, CDR2 SASEGT. Trimming took 2 bases from V and 2 from J, leaving 13 bases between them. The CDR3 sequence is 15 residues long. The CDR3 DNA sequence: TGTGCCAGCAGTGAATGGGCAGGTCCTGCCTACGAGCAGTACTTC. This encodes CASSEWAGPAYEQYF.

There are a few counts of this clone. J is TRBJ1-1 and V is TRBV5-1; possibly TRBD1 for D (5 bases). The CDR3 spans 14 residues. Per the germline V gene, CDR1 is SGHRS and CDR2 is YFSETQ. With 4 bases removed from V and 3 bases from J, the gap between germline ends came to 13 bases. The CDR3 region has the DNA TGCGCCAGCAGCCGGGGGTTGGGAGACACTGAAGCTTTCTTT. It yields the protein CASSRGLGDTEAFF. The variable domain in full, with the rest retrieved from reference TRBV5-1 and TRBJ1-1, is KAGVTQTPRYLIKTRGQQVTLSCSPISGHRSVSWYQQTPGQGLQFLFEYFSETQRNKGNFPGRFSGRQFSNSRSEMNVSTLELGDSALYLCASSRGLGDTEAFFGQGTRLTVV.

This chain links TRBV28 with TRBJ1-1; D gene uncertain. Germline lookup yields CDR1 MDHEN and CDR2 SYDVKM. The CDR3 loop spans 17 amino acids. Trimming stripped 6 bases from V and 0 bases from J, with 20 bases between. CDR3 bases: TGTGCCAGCAGCTTCCTTGTGAGGGCGGCGATGAACACTGAAGCTTTCTTT. Translated, it gives CASSFLVRAAMNTEAFF. The complete variable domain, with remaining parts taken from reference TRBV28 and TRBJ1-1, reads DVKVTQSSRYLVKRTGEKVFLECVQDMDHENMFWYRQDPGLGLRLIYFSYDVKMKEKGDIPEGYSVSREKKERFSLILESASTNQTSMYLCASSFLVRAAMNTEAFFGQGTRLTVV.

The V and J genes are TRBV19 and TRBJ2-7, with D uncertain. The CDR3 extends over 11 amino acids. Germline values: CDR1 LNHDA, CDR2 SQIVND (reference sequence). Trimming cost V 6 bases and J 2 bases, with 5 bases left between them. This chain's CDR3 is CASSDAYEQYF. The CDR3 DNA is TGTGCCAGTAGCGATGCCTACGAGCAGTACTTC.

The gene calls are TRBV5-8 and TRBJ2-4; D is possibly TRBD1 or TRBD2 (6 bases each). The V and J ends lost 2 bases and 0 bases respectively, with 9 bases between them. CDR1 and CDR2 (germline): SGHTS, YDEGEE. This CDR3 comprises 15 residues. DNA for the CDR3: TGTGCCAGCAGCTTACGGGGGCTAGCCAAAAACATTCAGTACTTC. Protein product: CASSLRGLAKNIQYF.

This clone appeared once. The chain is built from TRBV30 and TRBJ1-2, with TRBD1 as a possible D gene (5 bases). This CDR3 region has 13 residues. Trimming removed 0 bases at V and 0 bases at J, with 5 bases between. Germline lookup yields CDR1 GTSNPN and CDR2 SVGIG (reference sequence). The chain's CDR3 is CAWSVRANYGYTF. CDR3 DNA sequence: TGTGCCTGGAGTGTCAGGGCTAACTATGGCTACACCTTC.

V is TRBV30 and J is TRBJ1-4; 7 bases are a match to TRBD1. The CDR3 spans 16 residues. Germline lookup yields CDR1 GTSNPN and CDR2 SVGIG (reference sequence). J lost 1 base, V lost 0 bases, and 5 bases had no gene match. For the CDR3, the DNA is TGTGCCTGGAGTGTAGGCAACAGGGGAACTAATGAAAAACTGTTTTTT. Its protein product is CAWSVGNRGTNEKLFF.

The chain joins TRBV28 to TRBJ1-2, with D uncertain. Germline CDR1 MDHEN, CDR2 SYDVKM. The CDR3 loop spans 15 amino acids. With 2 bases removed from V and 3 bases from J, the gap between germline ends came to 13 bases. CDR3 nucleotide sequence: TGTGCCAGCAGTTTACTAAGGTCCGTGGACTATGGCTACACCTTC. Translating gives CASSLLRSVDYGYTF.

The chain couples TRBV5-1 to TRBJ2-3, with 8 bases matching TRBD2. Unmatched junction bases numbered 6, after V lost 3 bases and J lost 0 bases. The CDR3 spans 16 residues. The germline gives CDR1 SGHRS, CDR2 YFSETQ. The CDR3 DNA is TGCGCCAGCAGCTATGTAAGCGGGAGCAGCACAGATACGCAGTATTTT. Residues: CASSYVSGSSTDTQYF.

The CDR3 protein is CASSPGGLDIQYF. CDR3 DNA sequence: TGTGCCAGCTCACCAGGGGGGTTAGACATTCAGTACTTC. The J gene is TRBJ2-4, the V gene TRBV18, with D perhaps matching TRBD2 (6 bases). The germline V gene has CDR1 KGHSH and CDR2 LQKENI. The V and J ends lost 2 bases and 8 bases respectively, with 10 bases between them. The CDR3 is made up of 13 amino acids. The full variable domain, its missing parts supplied by reference TRBV18 and TRBJ2-4, is NAGVMQNPRHLVRRRGQEARLRCSPMKGHSHVYWYRQLPEEGLKFMVYLQKENIIDESGMPKERFSAEFPKEGPSILRIQQVVRGDSAAYFCASSPGGLDIQYFGAGTRLSVL.

The gene calls are TRBV6-1 and TRBJ2-7; D might be TRBD2 (6 bases). The V end was cut by 10 bases, the J end by 3 bases, with 13 bases between. Germline assignment: CDR1 MNHNS and CDR2 SASEGT. The CDR3 length is 12 residues. This CDR3 reads CATGGGRYEQYF. CDR3 sequence (DNA): TGTGCCACCGGGGGAGGTCGCTACGAGCAGTACTTC.

This rearrangement joins TRBV30 to TRBJ1-1, with D uncertain. The CDR3 is 13 amino acids. Looked up from germline, CDR1 is GTSNPN and CDR2 is SVGIG (reference sequence). V shed 2 bases and J shed 0 bases, with 7 bases lying between them. The CDR3 here is CAWSRSMNTEAFF. CDR3 nucleotides: TGTGCCTGGAGTCGCAGTATGAACACTGAAGCTTTCTTT.

The chain recombines TRBV11-3 with TRBJ2-7; D is uncertain. Germline V gene data show CDR1 as SGHNT and CDR2 as YENEEA. The CDR3 sequence is 15 residues long. V was clipped by 4 bases and J by 3 bases, with 16 bases between them. The CDR3 nucleotides are TGTGCCAGCAGCTCCCGAACCGGTTCAGGCTACGAGCAGTACTTC. It specifies CASSSRTGSGYEQYF.

V gene TRBV7-9 combines with J gene TRBJ2-1, with D hard to call. The CDR3 spans 14 residues. CDR1 is SEHNR and CDR2 is FQNEAQ in the germline V gene (reference sequence). V dropped 0 bases and J dropped 4 bases, with 7 bases sitting between them. CDR3 bases: TGTGCCAGCAGCTTAGCGGTTGCATACAATGAGCAGTTCTTC. This codes for CASSLAVAYNEQFF.

This chain links TRBV27 with TRBJ2-1; 9 positions match TRBD1. Germline values: CDR1 MNHEY, CDR2 SMNVEV (reference sequence). The CDR3 is 17 amino acids. V was pared by 7 bases and J by 3 bases, with 13 bases of the junction left unmatched. CDR3 DNA sequence: TGTGCCAGCAACCCGGGACAGGGTTATAGAATCTACAATGAGCAGTTCTTC. It is translated as CASNPGQGYRIYNEQFF.

The chain is built from TRBV29-1 and TRBJ2-3; maybe TRBD2 (7 bases). The CDR3 is 14 residues long. V lost 7 bases to trimming and J lost 0 bases, with 14 bases between them. CDR1 SQVTM and CDR2 ANQGSEA come from the germline V gene. CDR3 region: CSGLQGGSTDTQYF. The CDR3 nucleotides are TGCAGCGGCTTACAGGGAGGGAGCACAGATACGCAGTATTTT.